The clone carrying this T cell receptor (beta chain) was seen a few times. The antigen is not known. CDR3 regions were amplified by Arm-PCR using iRepertoire HTBI primers to build TCR beta libraries. Source study methods: Identification of gene segments yielded more than 55 TRBV and 14 TRBJ across samples. TCRdb redid the calling of the multiplex PCR reads with MiXCR, one entry per CDR3 protein. These V and J calls originate from TCRdb's pipeline instead of the authors' own analysis. Of around 250,000 distinct CDR3 sequences in the sample, 20% to 25% are singletons; the top ten hold about 15%. This sample was included in a study of regulatory T cells in long-lasting Graves disease. This sample's time point: newly diagnosed GD, antithyroid drugs for less than 3 months. The TCR library was made from RNA that had been extracted from PBMCs in TRIzol. Graves' disease diagnosis used American Thyroid Association guidelines.

This CDR3 has 15 residues. Trimming took off 3 bases at V and 6 bases at J, with 12 bases between the two ends. Overall study results and limits: Accuracy was perhaps lowered by the small sample size.

The chain recombines TRBV12-3 or TRBV12-4 with TRBJ1-6, with D perhaps matching TRBD1 (6 bases). Here the sequenced sample was peripheral blood mononuclear cells (PBMCs), taken at new diagnosis, from a patient treated with antithyroid drugs. This clonotype was sampled from a female donor with Graves disease. This CDR3 is CASSFSGGPNSPLHF. The CDR3, as DNA: TGTGCCAGCAGTTTTTCCGGGGGCCCTAATTCACCCCTCCACTTT.